A single sample gave rise to the 19 T cell receptor beta chains below, sequenced in a study of identical twins. A single record per CDR3 protein comes from TCRdb applying MiXCR to the 5' RACE reads. The table lists fewer than 650,000 distinct CDR3 sequences, around 7.4% of them singletons, with 1.6% in the top ten. The same sample was also studied in work on yellow fever vaccine responses in identical twins.

The sample consisted of PBMCs. Every receptor here comes from a woman aged 18-29 years in good health.

The chain couples TRBV7-8 to TRBJ2-6, with D perhaps given as TRBD1 or TRBD2 (6 bases each). In germline, CDR1 is SGHVS, CDR2 FQNEAQ. V was pared by 10 bases and J by 0 bases, with 19 bases between. There are 17 residues in the CDR3. The CDR3 sequence: CATPKGGLISGANVLTF. In nucleotides, the CDR3 is TGTGCCACCCCGAAGGGGGGCCTAATCTCTGGGGCCAACGTCCTGACTTTC.

This clonotype was seen ten or more times. The chain employs TRBV5-6 and TRBJ2-1, with D possibly being TRBD2 (6 bases). The CDR3 runs to 17 residues. V was clipped by 0 bases and J by 1 base, with 14 bases between them. CDR1 is SGHDT, CDR2 YYEEEE, per germline. The CDR3 DNA is TGTGCCAGCAGCTTGGAGCGGACTATCCCTTCCTACAATGAGCAGTTCTTC. Its translation: CASSLERTIPSYNEQFF.

This clonotype appeared a few times. V is TRBV5-1 and J is TRBJ2-1; 8 bases align to TRBD1. The ends lost 4 bases at V and 7 bases at J; junction bases unmatched: 7. The CDR3 has 14 amino acids. Germline values: CDR1 SGHRS, CDR2 YFSETQ. CDR3 DNA: TGCGCCAGCAGCACCCGGACAGGGAATAATGAGCAGTTCTTC. Protein product: CASSTRTGNNEQFF.

This chain uses TRBV7-9 with TRBJ2-7; no reliable D call. V was pared by 1 base and J by 0 bases, with 13 bases between. The CDR3 spans 16 residues. Germline loops: CDR1 SEHNR, CDR2 FQNEAQ (reference sequence). The CDR3 bases are TGTGCCAGCAGCTTAGAGGTCTTGGGCTCCTCCTACGAGCAGTACTTC. This encodes CASSLEVLGSSYEQYF.

The chain recombines TRBV20-1 with TRBJ2-5; D gene uncertain. Germline values: CDR1 DFQATT, CDR2 SNEGSKA (reference sequence). Trimming shortened V by 6 bases and J by 1 base, and 6 bases separated the two germline ends. This CDR3 is 11 amino acids long. Here the CDR3 DNA reads TGCAGTGCCGCCCCCCAAGAGACCCAGTACTTC. This gives the protein CSAAPQETQYF.

This clonotype has only a few counts. The CDR3 reads CSADRTGQPQHF. The CDR3 nucleotides read TGCAGTGCTGACCGAACAGGGCAGCCCCAGCATTTT. The V and J genes are TRBV20-1 and TRBJ1-5; the D gene is possibly TRBD1 (6 bases). Trimming left V 5 bases short and J 7 bases short, with 12 bases between. Germline V gene sequence: CDR1 DFQATT, CDR2 SNEGSKA (reference sequence). The CDR3 totals 12 residues.

This clonotype has a handful of counts. V gene TRBV5-6 combines with J gene TRBJ2-2; a weak D match, TRBD1 (6 bases). Trimming took off 5 bases at V and 4 bases at J, with 15 bases between the two ends. The CDR3 has 15 amino acids. Per germline, CDR1 SGHDT and CDR2 YYEEEE. CDR3: CASSSGQPSTGELFF. The CDR3 region has the DNA TGTGCCAGCAGTTCAGGACAGCCTAGCACCGGGGAGCTGTTTTTT. Full variable domain (rest looked up from reference TRBV5-6 and TRBJ2-2): DAGVTQSPTHLIKTRGQQVTLRCSPKSGHDTVSWYQQALGQGPQFIFQYYEEEERQRGNFPDRFSGHQFPNYSSELNVNALLLGDSALYLCASSSGQPSTGELFFGEGSRLTVL.

This clonotype was detected a few times. V is TRBV4-1 and J is TRBJ2-2; 11 positions agree with TRBD2. CDR1 is MGHRA and CDR2 is YSYEKL in the germline V gene. V was clipped by 1 base and J by 3 bases; unmatched bases: 1. This CDR3 contains 16 residues. CDR3 sequence: CASSQGTSGYTGELFF. The CDR3, as DNA: TGCGCCAGCAGCCAAGGGACTAGCGGGTACACCGGGGAGCTGTTTTTT.

The gene calls are TRBV4-2 and TRBJ1-6; D gene ambiguous. The CDR3 totals 15 residues. Between the trimmed V and J ends, which lost 0 bases and 10 bases, there was a span of 13 bases. Germline V gene lookup returns CDR1 LGHNA and CDR2 YNFKEQ. CDR3: CASSQEKEGWSPLHF. For the CDR3, the DNA is TGTGCCAGCAGCCAAGAGAAGGAGGGTTGGTCACCCCTCCACTTT.

V gene TRBV12-3 or TRBV12-4 combines with J gene TRBJ1-5; D is perhaps TRBD1 (5 bases). CDR3 length: 15 residues. The V and J ends lost 6 bases and 1 base respectively, with 13 bases between them. The CDR3 loop is CASRSPGLSNQPQHF. CDR3 nucleotide sequence: TGTGCCAGCAGAAGCCCGGGACTGAGCAATCAGCCCCAGCATTTT.

This clonotype was observed many times. The chain recombines TRBV20-1 with TRBJ2-1; D tentatively reads TRBD1 or TRBD2 (7 bases each). The germline V gene encodes CDR1 DFQATT and CDR2 SNEGSKA (reference sequence). The CDR3 sequence is 13 residues long. V shed 3 bases and J shed 3 bases, with 9 bases lying between them. The CDR3 here is CSASRGGYNEQFF. Written as DNA, the CDR3 is TGCAGTGCTAGCAGGGGGGGCTACAATGAGCAGTTCTTC.

The table lists this clonotype with many counts. The V gene is TRBV6-5, the J gene TRBJ1-4; D is unresolved. The CDR3 is 15 residues long. Germline-derived CDR1 and CDR2 are MNHEY and SVGAGI. Trimming shortened V by 2 bases and J by 8 bases, and 15 bases separated the two germline ends. The CDR3 is CASSYGGLFGEKLFF. CDR3 in DNA: TGTGCCAGCAGTTACGGAGGGCTGTTTGGGGAAAAACTGTTTTTT.

The chain uses TRBV20-1 and TRBJ1-2, with 7 positions matching TRBD1. This CDR3 spans 13 amino acids. Germline trimming cut 1 base from V and 2 bases from J; bases unmatched to any gene: 1. Per the germline V gene, CDR1 is DFQATT and CDR2 is SNEGSKA (reference sequence). CDR3 amino acids: CSARGQGNYGYTF. The CDR3 DNA reads TGCAGTGCTAGAGGACAGGGAAACTATGGCTACACCTTC.

The chain joins TRBV11-2 to TRBJ2-5; TRBD1 is a possible D gene (6 bases). CDR3 size: 13 residues. V was cut by 5 bases and J by 4 bases, with 11 bases left in between. The germline V gene encodes CDR1 SGHAT and CDR2 FQNNGV. CDR3 region: CASSRPGVETQYF. CDR3 nucleotides: TGTGCCAGCAGCCGTCCAGGGGTAGAGACCCAGTACTTC.

In its sample, this clonotype was seen many times. The gene calls are TRBV14 and TRBJ2-1, with TRBD2 identical over 10 bases. V lost 6 bases to trimming and J lost 6 bases; unmatched junction nucleotides: 8. Germline V gives CDR1 SGHDN, CDR2 FVKESK. This CDR3 region has 15 residues. The DNA for the CDR3 is TGTGCCAGCAGGAAAAGCGGGAGGGGTTTCAATGAGCAGTTCTTC. Its translation is CASRKSGRGFNEQFF.

This clonotype came up many times. The chain carries TRBV5-1 and TRBJ1-1; D ambiguous. Per the germline V gene, CDR1 is SGHRS and CDR2 is YFSETQ. This CDR3 is 14 amino acids long. V was shortened by 0 bases and J by 0 bases, with 6 bases between the two germline ends. CDR3 sequence: CASSLGELNTEAFF. The CDR3, as DNA: TGCGCCAGCAGCTTGGGGGAGTTGAACACTGAAGCTTTCTTT.

This clonotype was recorded a few times. The rearrangement uses TRBV20-1 and TRBJ2-5; D may be TRBD2 (6 bases). The CDR3 totals 14 residues. V dropped 3 bases and J dropped 2 bases, with 13 bases sitting between them. The germline V gene has CDR1 DFQATT and CDR2 SNEGSKA (reference sequence). As DNA, the CDR3 is TGCAGTGCTAGTTGGGTGGGACTGCAAGAGACCCAGTACTTC. Its translation is CSASWVGLQETQYF.

This clonotype was seen only a few times. The V call is TRBV7-9, the J call TRBJ1-2; D gene uncertain. Germline CDR1 is SEHNR and CDR2 is FQNEAQ (reference sequence). Trimming left V 0 bases short and J 2 bases short, with 10 bases between. This CDR3 is 15 amino acids long. CDR3 in amino acids: CASSLALLSNYGYTF. As DNA, the CDR3 is TGTGCCAGCAGCTTAGCCCTTCTATCCAACTATGGCTACACCTTC.

This clonotype was detected only a few times. The CDR3 DNA follows: TGTGCCAGCACTCCTAAGACGCCCGGGACAAACACCGGGGAGCTGTTTTTT. Protein: CASTPKTPGTNTGELFF. The chain employs TRBV6-1 and TRBJ2-2, with D possibly matching TRBD1 (6 bases). Germline CDR1 MNHNS, CDR2 SASEGT. CDR3 length equals 17 residues. V dropped 7 bases and J dropped 2 bases, with 20 bases sitting between them.